A selection of T cell receptor beta chains follows, all from one sample in a study of blood T cells in healthy people across ages. TCRdb passed the 5' RACE reads through MiXCR, listing each CDR3 protein once. The sample records some 900,000 distinct CDR3 sequences, around 48% being singletons. Sequencing was performed on blood. Receptor source: a man aged 30-40 years in good health. The CDR3 runs from the conserved cysteine through the conserved F or W.

len: 13; j_gene: TRBJ1-2; v_gene: TRBV29-1; CDR3aa: CSVEAGPWSGYTF
len: 15; j_gene: TRBJ2-1; v_gene: TRBV11-2; CDR3aa: CASSPAVAGHNEQFF
len: 16; j_gene: TRBJ2-5; v_gene: TRBV11-2; CDR3aa: CASSLVTQRGQETQYF
len: 17; j_gene: TRBJ2-1; v_gene: TRBV20-1; CDR3aa: CSARDAQLAGGENEQFF
len: 15; j_gene: TRBJ2-4; v_gene: TRBV12-3/TRBV12-4; CDR3aa: CASSRIDGAKNIQYF
len: 12; j_gene: TRBJ2-5; v_gene: TRBV29-1; CDR3aa: CSVASPEGTQYF
len: 12; j_gene: TRBJ1-2; v_gene: TRBV10-3; CDR3aa: CAIRGTDHGYTF
len: 14; j_gene: TRBJ2-3; v_gene: TRBV6-2/TRBV6-3; CDR3aa: CASSFETSSDTQYF
len: 13; j_gene: TRBJ2-7; v_gene: TRBV7-6; CDR3aa: CASSSDKSYEQYF
len: 18; j_gene: TRBJ2-1; v_gene: TRBV4-2; CDR3aa: CASSQDAASGGATDEQFF
len: 19; j_gene: TRBJ2-5; v_gene: TRBV4-1; CDR3aa: CASSRITTGAVSDQEAQYF
len: 14; j_gene: TRBJ1-2; v_gene: TRBV29-1; CDR3aa: CSVERTETHYGYTF
len: 15; j_gene: TRBJ2-1; v_gene: TRBV11-3; CDR3aa: CASSFSGGAVNEQFF
len: 13; j_gene: TRBJ1-1; v_gene: TRBV30; CDR3aa: CAARTGINTEAFF
len: 16; j_gene: TRBJ1-2; v_gene: TRBV6-1; CDR3aa: CASSPLGMGSDYGYTF
len: 14; j_gene: NA; v_gene: TRBV27; CDR3aa: CASSTLSRSDEQYF
len: 17; j_gene: TRBJ2-3; v_gene: TRBV7-9; CDR3aa: CASSPRGGPLFTDTQYF
len: 15; j_gene: TRBJ1-2; v_gene: TRBV28; CDR3aa: CASSPPGGPGYGYTF
len: 15; j_gene: TRBJ2-7; v_gene: TRBV10-3; CDR3aa: CAISEAPPSYNEQYF
len: 18; j_gene: TRBJ2-5; v_gene: TRBV10-3; CDR3aa: CAISEGTSGGPPQETQYF
len: 14; j_gene: TRBJ2-3; v_gene: TRBV20-1; CDR3aa: CSAPLARGADTQYF
len: 14; j_gene: TRBJ1-2; v_gene: TRBV4-1; CDR3aa: CASSHVDRGKSYTF
len: 15; j_gene: TRBJ2-2; v_gene: TRBV5-1; CDR3aa: CASSIREGSTGELFF
len: 14; j_gene: TRBJ2-2; v_gene: TRBV4-1; CDR3aa: CASSQAPDTGELFF
len: 14; j_gene: TRBJ1-2; v_gene: TRBV28; CDR3aa: CASSRSWTADGYTF
len: 13; j_gene: TRBJ2-3; v_gene: TRBV6-5; CDR3aa: CASSLKSTDTQYF
len: 12; j_gene: TRBJ1-2; v_gene: TRBV20-1; CDR3aa: CSASPGLYGYTF
len: 11; j_gene: TRBJ1-2; v_gene: TRBV29-1; CDR3aa: CSVPALRGYTF
len: 15; j_gene: TRBJ1-2; v_gene: TRBV3-1; CDR3aa: CASSSGVTSNYGYTF
len: 18; j_gene: TRBJ2-2; v_gene: TRBV7-2; CDR3aa: CASSPELAGGLNTGELFF
len: 17; j_gene: TRBJ2-1; v_gene: TRBV20-1; CDR3aa: CSAPPPRGPSSYNEQFF
len: 15; j_gene: TRBJ2-5; v_gene: TRBV5-1; CDR3aa: CASSGAGQIQETQYF
len: 14; j_gene: TRBJ2-7; v_gene: TRBV9; CDR3aa: CASSVGSCAYEQYF
len: 14; j_gene: TRBJ1-6; v_gene: TRBV7-9; CDR3aa: CASSSQVPGSPLHF
len: 13; j_gene: TRBJ1-1; v_gene: TRBV5-1; CDR3aa: CASSRDRGRPAFF
len: 14; j_gene: TRBJ2-3; v_gene: TRBV7-8; CDR3aa: CASERNLGTDTQYF
len: 15; j_gene: TRBJ1-2; v_gene: TRBV20-1; CDR3aa: CSARQGATNNYGYTF
len: 14; j_gene: TRBJ2-1; v_gene: TRBV20-1; CDR3aa: CSARSGGAYNEQFF
len: 15; j_gene: TRBJ2-5; v_gene: TRBV5-6; CDR3aa: CASSLDGTGGVLKYF
len: 13; j_gene: TRBJ1-5; v_gene: TRBV18; CDR3aa: CASSTGRDQPQHF
len: 17; j_gene: TRBJ1-1; v_gene: TRBV24-1; CDR3aa: CATSEIHRGHEGTEAFF
len: 14; j_gene: TRBJ2-3; v_gene: TRBV12-3/TRBV12-4; CDR3aa: CASRSWGSTDTQYF
len: 14; j_gene: TRBJ2-1; v_gene: TRBV7-3; CDR3aa: CASSHSGGINEQFF
len: 12; j_gene: TRBJ2-5; v_gene: TRBV4-2; CDR3aa: CASSQNINEQYF
len: 14; j_gene: TRBJ2-1; v_gene: TRBV6-2/TRBV6-3; CDR3aa: CASSPLSEYNEQFF
len: 13; j_gene: TRBJ1-6; v_gene: TRBV20-1; CDR3aa: CSVHGSYNSPLHF
len: 14; j_gene: TRBJ2-3; v_gene: TRBV6-6; CDR3aa: CAGGLAGGTDTQYF
len: 14; j_gene: TRBJ1-3; v_gene: TRBV20-1; CDR3aa: CSARNPGSGNTIYF
len: 15; j_gene: TRBJ1-6; v_gene: TRBV5-1; CDR3aa: CASSLDQGAGSPPHF